This is a list of T cell receptor beta chains from one sample in a study of control samples from healthy donors and cancer patients. Libraries were prepared by immunoSEQ multiplex PCR; TCRdb keeps only in-frame clonotypes and omits some of them. The sample lists about 89,000 clones, about nine tenths occurring once. Source material: blood. The receptors were sampled from a man aged 25 to 45 in good health. The CDR3 runs from the conserved cysteine through the conserved F or W. A D gene is named only where the DNA matches it firmly. Clone size, where shown, is once, few, many, or a class for clones that have expanded.

TRBJ1-1 | few | 15 | TRBD1 | TRBV7-3 | TGTGCCAGCAGCTTAAATGGACAGGGGAACACTGAAGCTTTCTTT | CASSLNGQGNTEAFF
TRBJ1-4 | - | 14 | - | TRBV13 | TGTGCCAGCAGCTTAAGTACAACTAATGAAAAACTGTTTTTT | CASSLSTTNEKLFF
TRBJ1-1 | - | 12 | - | TRBV24-1 | TGTGCCACCAGCGACAGGAACACTGAAGCTTTCTTT | CATSDRNTEAFF
TRBJ2-5 | - | 15 | TRBD2 | TRBV27 | TGTGCCAGCAGTTTGGCCGGGGGGGGTGGTGAGACCCAGTACTTC | CASSLAGGGGETQYF
TRBJ2-3 | few | 16 | TRBD2 | TRBV29-1 | TGCAGCGTTGCCCCACTAATAGCGGGGGCCCAAGATACGCAGTATTTT | CSVAPLIAGAQDTQYF
TRBJ2-2 | - | 19 | TRBD1 | TRBV6-2/TRBV6-3 | TGTGCCAGCAGTTACGATCAGGACAGGGGAAGATGGAACACCGGGGAGCTGTTTTTT | CASSYDQDRGRWNTGELFF
TRBJ2-7 | - | 14 | - | TRBV11-3 | TGTGCCACCTCCCCCGGCAGGGGCTCCTACGAGCAGTACTTC | CATSPGRGSYEQYF
TRBJ2-3 | - | 16 | TRBD2 | TRBV5-1 | TGCGCCAGCAGCTTGGGGTCTAGCGGGCGCACAGATACGCAGTATTTT | CASSLGSSGRTDTQYF
TRBJ2-5 | - | 13 | - | TRBV2 | TGTGCCAGCAGTGAAGCGCTTCGAGGGGCCCAGTACTTC | CASSEALRGAQYF
TRBJ2-1 | few | 15 | - | TRBV6-4 | TGTGCCAGCAGTGACTCTAGCGGCTCCTACAATGAGCAGTTCTTC | CASSDSSGSYNEQFF
TRBJ2-2 | - | 13 | - | TRBV9 | TGTGCCAGCAGTCTCCGGGGCACCGGGGAGCTGTTTTTT | CASSLRGTGELFF
TRBJ2-1 | - | 15 | - | TRBV28 | TGTGCCAGCAGTTTGGCCGGGACTTCCTACAATGAGCAGTTCTTC | CASSLAGTSYNEQFF
TRBJ2-6 | - | 18 | TRBD1 | TRBV2 | TGTGCCAGCAGGTCCCCGTTGACAGGGGGCTCTGGGGCCAACGTCCTGACTTTC | CASRSPLTGGSGANVLTF
TRBJ1-2 | - | 12 | - | TRBV6-5 | TGTGCCAGCAGTCCACAGGGCTATGGCTACACCTTC | CASSPQGYGYTF
TRBJ2-2 | - | 18 | TRBD2 | TRBV24-1 | TGTGCCACCAGTGATTTTGAACTAGCGGGGGCCTACACCGGGGAGCTGTTTTTT | CATSDFELAGAYTGELFF
TRBJ1-2 | - | 16 | TRBD1 | TRBV4-2 | TGTGCCAGCAGCCAGGACTTGACAGGGGCGGTACATGGCTACACCTTC | CASSQDLTGAVHGYTF